This TCR beta chain was retrieved from a study of cytomegalovirus exposure and HLA in healthy donors. Primers: 60 Vbeta forward and 13 Jbeta reverse. Sequencing was performed with immunoSEQ multiplex PCR; in TCRdb, only in-frame clones are kept and a portion is missing. Here the sample spans about 130,000 clones, 80% to 90% being singletons. CDR1 is MNHNY, CDR2 SVGAGI, per germline (reference sequence). This CDR3 is 16 amino acids long. V shed 6 bases and J 6 bases; nucleotides not matched to a gene: 11. The chain carries TRBV6-6 and TRBJ2-3; 11 bases match TRBD1. The sequenced sample was PBMCs. The receptor comes from a man aged 50-59 years in good health and CMV-seronegative. CDR3 amino acids: CASRTPGQGGRDTQYF. The CDR3 nucleotides read TGTGCCAGCAGAACCCCGGGACAGGGGGGAAGGGATACGCAGTATTTT.